The TCR beta chain described here comes from a study of T cell clonotyping in hematopoietic cell transplantation (dated by TCRdb to the early 2020s). Looking at the study overall: The study collected over a hundred blood samples from 35 consecutive transplant recipients and their related donors. Patients were recruited between September 2015 and 2017 and followed until late 2020 or death. Results the study describes overall, beyond this receptor: The sample size was limited, and because cells were not sorted, the contributions of CD4 and CD8 repertoires could not be separated. After transplant, TCR diversity in recipients dropped, and pathologically expanded clonotypes climbed progressively between day 30 and day 180. Inverse Simpson Index values from donors and from recipients before transplant predicted broader TCR repertoire diversity after transplant. Recipient repertoires showed only a small fraction of overlap with donor repertoires, and over 95% appeared de novo at the given depth.

TCR beta CDR3 regions were amplified from genomic DNA with the immunoSEQ assay, a bias-controlled multiplex PCR using V- and J-specific primers. In a second PCR step, the CDR3 amplicons were tagged with a proprietary barcode plus Illumina adapter sequences. An Illumina MiSeq instrument was used to sequence the CDR3 libraries. As for the original processing: Export and quality control were done with immunoSEQ Analyzer 3.0, while downstream analyses used R Bioconductor and Immunarch. Repertoire metrics were calculated using only productive rearrangements within the normalized downsampled data set. In the normalized cohort, a clonotype counted as pathologically expanded if the clonotype was larger than 5 templates. Repertoire diversity was measured with the Inverse Simpson Index. CMV-specificity analyses were carried out on the non-normalized data set to capture all clonotypes. TCRdb retrieved this table from immuneACCESS and kept in-frame rearrangements only. Not all clones are present; in checked studies, unresolved V genes account for under half, and no reason is known for the remainder. The DNA gave D and trimming, while V, J and clone size come from that table. In all, the sample holds some 5,000 clones, and about 80% of those were seen once. Jointly, the top ten make up 27% of the sample.

The CDR3 starts with the cysteine, ends with the phenylalanine, and has 16 residues. The entry retains the CDR3 DNA only, 48 bases that are in frame from base 1. A distance of 25 bases separates the germline ends of V and J, which lose 9 bases and 10 bases respectively. Based on the germline V gene, the CDR1 and CDR2 sequences are WSHSY and SAAADI. The time point label, as the study defines it: 100 days after allo-HCT. Blood from recipients was drawn about 28 days before transplant and again at days 30, 100 and 180 after transplant. Nuclei Lysis Solution was used to extract genomic DNA from fresh or cryopreserved unfractionated peripheral blood mononuclear cells. This clone was seen once. There is no known antigen for this receptor. It has no much larger one-base neighbor in the sample; base qualities were not kept.

Sequenced here: PBMCs, sampled 100 days after allogeneic stem cell transplant. The chain employs TRBV10-2 and TRBJ1-6; a weak D assignment points to TRBD1 (6 bases agree). This clonotype originated in a male patient in his fifties or sixties who had an allogeneic stem cell transplant from an unrelated donor, so the T cells may come from the graft donor. Some clones in this sample may be carry-over from other donors' samples. The base sequence is TGCGCCAGAGGGGGGTGGAACAGGGAGTATGAATCACCCCTCCACTTT. This yields the protein CARGGWNREYESPLHF.